The entry below gives a single T cell receptor (beta chain) sequence along with its context. Its antigen remains undetermined. Base quality data are lacking; no much larger clone is found one base away. This sample stems from a study of control samples from healthy donors and cancer patients (dated by TCRdb to the early 2020s). Library preparation employed the immunoSEQ multiplex PCR assay. Held by TCRdb, this immuneACCESS table contains in-frame sequences only and omits some clones. Under half of the omission traces to an unresolved V gene where checked; the cause of the rest is unknown. The sample table contains some 140,000 clones; only one count was recorded for just under 90% of them. More than 6.5% of the sample rests with the top ten. V gives up 5 bases and J gives up 4 bases, and the segment between their germline ends measures 15 bases. CDR1 MNHEY and CDR2 SMNVEV were looked up in the germline V gene (reference sequence). The CDR3 runs 14 amino acids, cysteine and phenylalanine included. The kept DNA is CDR3 alone, 42 bases in frame from the first base.

The sequence derives from a man between 45 and 60 years old with head and neck cancer. This sequence uses TRBV27 and TRBJ2-7, with the D gene too uncertain to name. Specimen: PBMCs. The sequence in DNA is TGTGCCAGCAGTCGCTCCGGCAGGCGGTACGAGCAGTACTTC. Its translation is CASSRSGRRYEQYF.